This entry lists 4 T cell receptor beta chains sequenced from one sample in a study of Ad26.COV2.S vaccination and SARS-CoV-2 variants. Sequencing used immunoSEQ multiplex PCR; TCRdb keeps in-frame clones, though not all of them. The sample yields over 300,000 clones, about four fifths seen once. Noted treatment: about 20 received Ad26.COV2.S at low or high dose, single or two shots; roughly five received placebo; per-sample allocation not given. Collection of the samples took place on day 63 after the first injection of vaccine or placebo. The input for sequencing was peripheral blood, taken in a trial of Ad26.COV2.S vaccine versus placebo. All receptors come from a person between 18 and 59 years old who received the Ad26.COV2.S COVID-19 vaccine or a placebo.

The V call is TRBV29-1, the J call TRBJ1-1; D is uncertain. The CDR3 extends over 11 amino acids. Between the trimmed V and J ends, which lost 0 bases and 10 bases, there was a span of 9 bases. From germline, CDR1 is SQVTM and CDR2 ANQGSEA. The CDR3 bases are TGCAGCGTTGAAGACCCGGCGGGAGCTTTCTTT. This translates into CSVEDPAGAFF.

This chain links TRBV27 with TRBJ2-3, with a weak D call TRBD1 (6 bases). The V gene's germline CDR1 is MNHEY and CDR2 SMNVEV (reference sequence). V shed 5 bases and J shed 2 bases, with 20 bases lying between them. The CDR3 consists of 17 residues. The CDR3 DNA is TGTGCCAGCAGTCTCTACCGTCAGGGGCCAGTCACAGATACGCAGTATTTT. Translation gives CASSLYRQGPVTDTQYF.

V and J are TRBV12-3 or TRBV12-4 and TRBJ1-2; maybe TRBD1 (5 bases). V dropped 5 bases and J dropped 4 bases, with 11 bases sitting between them. The CDR3 length is 13 residues. The CDR3 protein is CASSTSGSYGYTF. CDR3 in DNA: TGTGCCAGCAGTACGTCAGGGTCCTATGGCTACACCTTC.

The chain couples TRBV6-5 to TRBJ1-2; 10 nucleotides align to TRBD1. V was clipped by 6 bases and J by 4 bases; unmatched bases: 5. The CDR3 consists of 14 residues. The germline V gene has CDR1 MNHEY and CDR2 SVGAGI. Here the CDR3 DNA reads TGTGCCAGCAGAAGGGACAGGGGCACCTATGGCTACACCTTC. Translating it yields CASRRDRGTYGYTF.